This T cell receptor beta chain came from a study of T cells in tumors after PD-1 blockade (dated by TCRdb to about 2019). Study-wide context: Patients with prior checkpoint blockade, systemic immunosuppressant use, or recent radiotherapy or other anti-cancer therapy within 4 weeks were excluded. Patients received pembrolizumab 200 mg every 3 weeks or cemiplimab 350 mg every 2 weeks. Some patients also continued taking vismodegib 150 mg daily during anti-PD-1 treatment. On average, tumor samples had 26,066 TCR templates (range roughly 554-99,264) and 5,000 to 7,500 unique clonotypes, around 19-fold deeper than single-cell TCR sequencing. Using site-matched tumors from BCC or SCC patients sampled before and after anti-PD-1 therapy, the study carried out paired single-cell RNA and TCR sequencing. RECIST version 1.1 was used to evaluate clinical response.

With regard to this clone: What this receptor recognizes is not known. Per-base qualities were not stored, and no clone one base away is much larger.

The immunoSEQ platform was used to carry out deep TCRbeta sequencing. The study's own analysis went as follows. For further analysis, only productive rearrangements were exported out of the immunoSEQ Analyzer. A two-sided binomial test at Bonferroni-corrected P below 0.01 was used to call clones with significant expansion or contraction between timepoints. Bulk TCRbeta clonotypes were assigned T cell phenotypes by matching to single-cell RNA+TCR-seq clones sharing the same TCRbeta sequence. Clone enrichment in tumor was calculated as tumor frequency divided by PBMC frequency from bulk TCR sequencing. TCRs were sorted with GLIPH into specificity groups, meaning clusters of distinct TCRs that share CDR3 motifs and likely recognize common antigens. TCRdb stores this immuneACCESS table with in-frame sequences only. Part of the clones is absent; in the studies checked, under half of the shortfall reflects unresolved V genes, and no reason is known for the rest. That table furnishes V, J and clone size, whereas the DNA furnished D and trimming. The sample has about 5,800 clones on record, roughly two thirds of them singletons. 5.2% of the sample rests with the top ten.

Per the publication, the time point label means: before anti-PD-1 therapy. Tumor biopsies were site-matched, taken from the same primary tumor before and after PD-1 blockade. For bulk TCRbeta sequencing, genomic DNA was extracted from tumor biopsies or peripheral blood, and input amounts ranged from about 600 ng to 6,004 ng. Bulk TCRbeta sequencing was performed on remaining biopsy material to increase sensitivity for rare clonotypes compared with single-cell TCR sequencing. All patients had histologically proven advanced or metastatic basal or squamous cell carcinoma and were poor candidates for surgical resection. The basal cell carcinoma cohort comprised some ten patients, of whom about eight had bulk tumor TCR sequencing. Fresh biopsies came from the site of the primary tumor, and part of the tissue was kept in RNAlater for exome and bulk TCR sequencing. V sheds 0 bases and J sheds 1 base, leaving 15 bases between their ends. The germline V gene (reference sequence) specifies GTSNPN as CDR1 and SVGIG as CDR2. Taken from cysteine to phenylalanine, the CDR3 has 16 residues. The entry retains the CDR3 DNA only, 48 bases that are in frame from base 1.

What the authors observed across the whole study: Clonal replacement was seen only when comparing pre- and post-treatment samples and not when comparing two pre-treatment samples, which argues against artifacts from biopsy timing or location. Roughly two fifths of the TCR clonotypes from tumors also showed up in blood, and some novel exhausted tumor clones were present in pre-treatment blood, which suggests peripheral recruitment. Exhausted CD8+ clones expanded after therapy were found to be mostly novel clonotypes undetected pre-treatment, suggesting clonal replacement rather than reinvigoration of pre-existing clones. Where the novel T cell clones came from was not identified, and possible sources could include lymphoid organs or rare unexpanded clones inside the tumor or in the tumor periphery.

This receptor was taken from a human donor with basal cell carcinoma. The sequence is built from TRBV30 and TRBJ1-1, and the D gene may be TRBD1, 5 bases matching. This specimen was tumor tissue, taken before anti-PD-1 treatment. The CDR3 reads CAWSVLVGRRNTEAFF. The DNA reads TGTGCCTGGAGTGTACTCGTGGGGCGGAGGAACACTGAAGCTTTCTTT.